The 20 T cell receptor beta chains given below trace back to one sample, sequenced in a study of shared clonotypes between healthy human individuals. Using immunoSEQ multiplex PCR, the repertoire was profiled, and TCRdb retains in-frame clones only, with some absent. Among roughly 2.5 million clones listed, roughly nine tenths were seen once. Sequencing was performed on naive CD4+ T cells sorted from blood. The subset is: CD45RA+ positively selected. These receptors all come from a man aged 18 to 29 in good health.

The chain links TRBV7-9 to TRBJ1-2; D remains ambiguous. The V gene's germline CDR1 is SEHNR and CDR2 FQNEAQ (reference sequence). The CDR3 contains 12 residues. Trimming shortened V by 2 bases and J by 8 bases, and 9 bases separated the two germline ends. CDR3 nucleotide sequence: TGTGCCAGCAGCTTAAACAGCGGGGGCTACACCTTC. Translated: CASSLNSGGYTF.

The chain links TRBV10-3 to TRBJ2-5, with 10 bases that match TRBD2. The V gene end was trimmed by 6 bases and the J gene end by 2 bases; junction bases not matched to a gene: 9. The CDR3 sequence is 16 residues long. Germline CDR1 reads ENHRY; CDR2 reads SYGVKD. The CDR3 spells CAISEGAGGGQETQYF. CDR3 nucleotides: TGTGCCATCAGCGAGGGAGCGGGAGGGGGACAAGAGACCCAGTACTTC.

The J gene is TRBJ1-4, the V gene TRBV7-9; D remains unclear. CDR1 is SEHNR and CDR2 is FQNEAQ in the germline V gene (reference sequence). The CDR3 runs 15 residues. Trimming shortened V by 1 base and J by 5 bases, and 11 bases separated the two germline ends. The CDR3 reads CASSLEGPANEKLFF. CDR3 sequence (DNA): TGTGCCAGCAGCTTAGAGGGCCCGGCGAATGAAAAACTGTTTTTT.

The V and J genes are TRBV5-5 and TRBJ1-1; 9 bases map to TRBD1. Trimming at V came to 3 bases and at J to 4 bases, leaving 7 bases not matched to a gene. Germline CDR1 reads SGHKS; CDR2 reads YYEKEE (reference sequence). The CDR3 contains 15 residues. For the CDR3, the DNA is TGTGCCAGCAGCTCAAGACAGGGGGGAGCCACTGAAGCTTTCTTT. As protein: CASSSRQGGATEAFF.

The chain couples TRBV7-8 to TRBJ2-5; TRBD2 matches at 7 bases. The CDR3 extends over 16 amino acids. Trimming at V came to 5 bases and at J to 2 bases, leaving 11 bases not matched to a gene. Germline CDR1 reads SGHVS; CDR2 reads FQNEAQ. This CDR3 reads CASSPLAASGQETQYF. CDR3 nucleotides: TGTGCCAGCAGCCCCCTAGCCGCTAGCGGTCAAGAGACCCAGTACTTC. The full variable domain, in which reference TRBV7-8 and TRBJ2-5 provide the parts outside the CDR3, is GAGVSQSPRYKVAKRGQDVALRCDPISGHVSLFWYQQALGQGPEFLTYFQNEAQLDKSGLPSDRFFAERPEGSVSTLKIQRTQQEDSAVYLCASSPLAASGQETQYFGPGTRLLVL.

This chain joins TRBV28 and TRBJ1-1, with D unresolved. CDR3 length: 13 amino acids. V was shortened by 2 bases and J by 5 bases, with 9 bases between the two germline ends. CDR1 and CDR2 (germline): MDHEN, SYDVKM. CDR3 nucleotides: TGTGCCAGCAGTTTACGACGCGGTACTGAAGCTTTCTTT. It yields the protein CASSLRRGTEAFF.

This rearrangement joins TRBV19 to TRBJ2-7; D remains unclear. Germline values: CDR1 LNHDA, CDR2 SQIVND (reference sequence). The CDR3 spans 13 residues. With 5 bases removed from V and 3 bases from J, the gap between germline ends came to 11 bases. CDR3 in DNA: TGTGCCAGTAGTTTCGCATGGGACTACGAGCAGTACTTC. Translated, it gives CASSFAWDYEQYF.

This sequence joins TRBV7-2 and TRBJ1-1; 8 nucleotides line up with TRBD1. The CDR3 has 15 amino acids. The V segment lost 2 bases and the J segment 3 bases; nucleotides outside the gene matches: 5. Germline CDR1 and CDR2: SGHTA and FQGNSA. Here the CDR3 DNA reads TGTGCCAGCAGCTTAAGGGGACAGGTTCACACTGAAGCTTTCTTT. Translating it yields CASSLRGQVHTEAFF.

This clone was seen just once. This chain joins TRBV7-2 and TRBJ2-2, with 10 bases lining up with TRBD2. CDR1 is SGHTA, CDR2 FQGNSA, per germline. V shed 1 base, J shed 7 bases, and the junction held 6 bases outside the gene matches. This CDR3 region has 16 residues. CDR3 in amino acids: CASSLESGRAFGELFF. The CDR3 nucleotides read TGTGCCAGCAGCTTAGAGAGCGGGAGGGCCTTCGGGGAGCTGTTTTTT.

V gene TRBV7-2 combines with J gene TRBJ1-6, with a possible D match to TRBD1 (5 bases). Trimming removed 5 bases from V and 7 bases from J, with 18 bases in between. Looked up from germline, CDR1 is SGHTA and CDR2 is FQGNSA. The CDR3 covers 16 residues. The CDR3 is CASSVSWGGWNSPLHF. The CDR3 nucleotides read TGTGCCAGCAGCGTTAGTTGGGGGGGGTGGAATTCACCCCTCCACTTT.

V gene TRBV6-1 combines with J gene TRBJ2-3; unclear D gene. The germline CDR1 and CDR2 sequences are MNHNS and SASEGT. The CDR3 loop spans 15 amino acids. Trimming left V 7 bases short and J 2 bases short, with 16 bases between. The CDR3 loop is CASTTSLDHTDTQYF. CDR3 coding DNA: TGTGCCAGCACCACAAGCCTGGATCACACAGATACGCAGTATTTT.

This chain joins TRBV6-5 and TRBJ2-5; D possibly corresponds to TRBD2 (7 bases). The CDR3 runs to 14 residues. Between the trimmed V and J ends, which lost 5 bases and 4 bases, there was a span of 14 bases. Germline V gene sequence: CDR1 MNHEY, CDR2 SVGAGI. This CDR3 reads CASSRGAQGETQYF. CDR3 coding DNA: TGTGCCAGCAGTCGGGGGGCGCAAGGAGAGACCCAGTACTTC.

Note on this clone: This same CDR3 is encoded by further DNA sequences in the sample. CDR3 amino acids: CASSLEGRGTDTQYF. In DNA form, the CDR3 reads TGTGCCAGCAGCTTAGAAGGGCGCGGCACAGATACGCAGTATTTT. This rearrangement joins TRBV11-2 to TRBJ2-3; no firm D call. Germline loops: CDR1 SGHAT, CDR2 FQNNGV. V lost 0 bases to trimming and J lost 1 base, with 8 bases between them. The CDR3 is 15 residues long.

The genes are TRBV7-8 and TRBJ1-5; 12 bases are shared with TRBD1. Germline loops: CDR1 SGHVS, CDR2 FQNEAQ. Trimming removed 1 base from V and 6 bases from J; junction bases left unmatched: 7. The CDR3 extends over 17 amino acids. The CDR3 region is CASSLGSGQGATQPQHF. The DNA of the CDR3 is TGTGCCAGCAGCTTAGGCTCGGGACAGGGGGCGACTCAGCCCCAGCATTTT.

The V gene is TRBV6-6, the J gene TRBJ1-4; possible D gene TRBD1, 5 bases. The germline V and J ends were trimmed by 5 bases and 5 bases, with 15 bases remaining between them. Germline loops: CDR1 MNHNY, CDR2 SVGAGI (reference sequence). The CDR3 has 15 residues. Written as DNA, the CDR3 is TGTGCCAGCAGTCAGATCCTTCAGGGAAATGAAAAACTGTTTTTT. This sequence encodes CASSQILQGNEKLFF.

V is TRBV12-5 and J is TRBJ1-1; D possibly corresponds to TRBD1 (6 bases). The CDR3 spans 15 residues. V lost 1 base, J lost 1 base, and 10 bases lay in between. From germline, CDR1 is LGHNT and CDR2 FRNRAP. CDR3 sequence: CASGLGKTGNTEAFF. The CDR3, as DNA: TGTGCTAGTGGTTTGGGTAAGACAGGGAACACTGAAGCTTTCTTT.

This sequence joins TRBV12-5 and TRBJ2-5; tentative D call: TRBD1 (6 bases). The V end was cut by 5 bases, the J end by 2 bases, with 12 bases between. The V gene's germline CDR1 is LGHNT and CDR2 FRNRAP. The CDR3 totals 14 residues. This CDR3 is CASGTGQIQETQYF. CDR3 nucleotide sequence: TGTGCTAGTGGTACCGGACAGATACAAGAGACCCAGTACTTC.

The chain links TRBV4-1 to TRBJ2-1; 9 positions agree with TRBD2. Trimming cost V 1 base and J 7 bases; bases outside gene matches: 5. CDR1 is MGHRA, CDR2 YSYEKL, per germline. The CDR3 length is 15 residues. CDR3 nucleotide sequence: TGCGCCAGCAGCCAAGGGGGACTAGCAGGGAATGAGCAGTTCTTC. Its translation is CASSQGGLAGNEQFF.

V is TRBV10-3 and J is TRBJ2-4; 7 bases map to TRBD2. The CDR3 totals 16 residues. Germline-derived CDR1 and CDR2 are ENHRY and SYGVKD. J lost 0 bases, V lost 4 bases, and 6 bases had no gene match. The CDR3 reads CAISGEGRLAKNIQYF. The CDR3 DNA follows: TGTGCCATCAGTGGGGAGGGTCGGCTAGCCAAAAACATTCAGTACTTC.

This chain uses TRBV6-1 with TRBJ1-1, with unresolved D. The germline V and J ends were trimmed by 9 bases and 1 base, with 9 bases remaining between them. The CDR3 has 12 amino acids. Germline-derived CDR1 and CDR2 are MNHNS and SASEGT. The CDR3 sequence: CASSYANTEAFF. The CDR3 DNA reads as TGTGCCAGTTCTTACGCGAACACTGAAGCTTTCTTT.